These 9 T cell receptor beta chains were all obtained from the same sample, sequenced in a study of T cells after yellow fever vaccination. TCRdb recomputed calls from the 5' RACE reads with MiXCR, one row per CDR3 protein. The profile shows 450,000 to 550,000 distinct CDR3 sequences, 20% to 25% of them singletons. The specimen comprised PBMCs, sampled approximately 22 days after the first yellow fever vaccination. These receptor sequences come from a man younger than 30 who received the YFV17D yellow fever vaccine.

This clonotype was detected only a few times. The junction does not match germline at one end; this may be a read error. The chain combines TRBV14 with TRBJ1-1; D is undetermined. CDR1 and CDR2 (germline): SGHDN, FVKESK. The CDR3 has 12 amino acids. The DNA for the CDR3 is TGTGCCAGCAGCCAAGGCCTGATTCACGGATCGTTT. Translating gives CASSQGLIHGSF.

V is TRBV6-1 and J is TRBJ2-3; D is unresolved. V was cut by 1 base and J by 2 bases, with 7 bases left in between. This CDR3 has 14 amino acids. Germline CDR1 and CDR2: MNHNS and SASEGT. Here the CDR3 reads CASSEGGVTDTQYF. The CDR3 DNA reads TGTGCCAGCAGTGAAGGTGGGGTCACAGATACGCAGTATTTT.

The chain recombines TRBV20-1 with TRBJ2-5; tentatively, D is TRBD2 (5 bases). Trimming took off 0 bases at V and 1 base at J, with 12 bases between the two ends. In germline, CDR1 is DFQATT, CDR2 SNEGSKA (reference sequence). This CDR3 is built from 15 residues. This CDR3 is CSARDSTGSQETQYF. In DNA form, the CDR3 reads TGCAGTGCTAGAGATTCTACGGGGTCCCAAGAGACCCAGTACTTC.

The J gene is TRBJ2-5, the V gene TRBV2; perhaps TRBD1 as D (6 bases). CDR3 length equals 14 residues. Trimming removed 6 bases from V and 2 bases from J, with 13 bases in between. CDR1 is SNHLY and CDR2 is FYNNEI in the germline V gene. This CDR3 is CASRGGQRQETQYF. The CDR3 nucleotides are TGTGCCAGCAGGGGCGGACAGAGACAAGAGACCCAGTACTTC.

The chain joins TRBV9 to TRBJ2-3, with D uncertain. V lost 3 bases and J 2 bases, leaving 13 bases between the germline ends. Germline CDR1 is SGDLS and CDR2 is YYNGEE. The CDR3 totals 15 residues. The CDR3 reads CASSEQQINTDTQYF. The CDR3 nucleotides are TGTGCCAGCAGCGAGCAGCAGATTAACACAGATACGCAGTATTTT.

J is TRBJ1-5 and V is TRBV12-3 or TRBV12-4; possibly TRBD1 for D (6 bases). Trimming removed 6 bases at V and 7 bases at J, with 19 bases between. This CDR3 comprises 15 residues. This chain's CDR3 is CASSWMDGGLQPQHF. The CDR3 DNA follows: TGTGCCAGCAGCTGGATGGATGGGGGCCTACAGCCCCAGCATTTT.

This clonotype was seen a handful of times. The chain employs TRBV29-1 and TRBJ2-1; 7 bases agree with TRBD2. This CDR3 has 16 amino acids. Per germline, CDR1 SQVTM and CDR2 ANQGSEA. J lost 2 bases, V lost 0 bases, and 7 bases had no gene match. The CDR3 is CSVEDRERGTYNEQFF. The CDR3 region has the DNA TGCAGCGTTGAAGATCGCGAGCGGGGAACCTACAATGAGCAGTTCTTC.

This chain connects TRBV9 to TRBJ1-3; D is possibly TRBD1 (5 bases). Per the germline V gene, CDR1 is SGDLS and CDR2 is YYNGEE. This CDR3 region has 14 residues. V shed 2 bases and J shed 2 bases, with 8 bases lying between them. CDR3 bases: TGTGCCAGCAGCGTCAGGGAGGCTGGAAACACCATATATTTT. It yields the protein CASSVREAGNTIYF.

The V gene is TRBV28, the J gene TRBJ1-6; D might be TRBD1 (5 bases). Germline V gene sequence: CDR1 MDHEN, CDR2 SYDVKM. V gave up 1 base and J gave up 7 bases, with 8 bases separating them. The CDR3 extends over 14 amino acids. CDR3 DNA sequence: TGTGCCAGCAGTTTATACGGGGGAAATTCACCCCTCCACTTT. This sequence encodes CASSLYGGNSPLHF.